A selection of T cell receptor beta chains follows, all from one sample in a study of shared clonotypes between healthy human individuals. The repertoire was sequenced with immunoSEQ multiplex PCR; TCRdb's copy has only in-frame clones and lacks some. The sample has 2.5 million or so clones, about 92% seen once. The sequenced sample consisted of naive CD4+ T cells sorted from blood. Receptors originate from a man younger than 35 in good health. The CDR3 runs from the conserved cysteine through the conserved F or W. Fields, in order: V gene, J gene, clone size, D gene, CDR3 DNA, CDR3 protein. A D gene is named only where the DNA matches it firmly. Not every row has a clone size; where given, it reads once, few, many or a size class.

TRBV6-5,TRBJ1-5,NA,TRBD1,TGTGCCAGCAGGCCCCGGACAGGGAATCAGCCCCAGCATTTT,CASRPRTGNQPQHF
TRBV18,TRBJ1-4,NA,NA,TGTGCCAGCTCACCACCCTTCTTGGACGGAAATAATGAAAAACTGTTTTTT,CASSPPFLDGNNEKLFF
TRBV7-9,TRBJ2-6,once,TRBD2,TGTGCCAGCAGCTTTGGGTGGTCGAGCGGGGCCTCTGGGGCCAACGTCCTGACTTTC,CASSFGWSSGASGANVLTF
TRBV6-1,TRBJ1-4,NA,TRBD1,TGTGCCAGCAGTGACTTAATTGGGGTGCAGGGGGGTAGCGAAAAACTGTTTTTT,CASSDLIGVQGGSEKLFF
TRBV14,TRBJ2-1,NA,NA,TGTGCCAGCAGCGAACTAGGGCCCCCGTCCGAGCAGTTCTTC,CASSELGPPSEQFF
TRBV9,TRBJ2-1,NA,NA,TGTGCCAGCAGCCCCCGTGGGGGAGCGTACAATGAGCAGTTCTTC,CASSPRGGAYNEQFF
TRBV18,TRBJ2-1,NA,TRBD2,TGTGCCAGCTCACGCGGGGGGGCTTCCTACAATGAGCAGTTCTTC,CASSRGGASYNEQFF
TRBV15,TRBJ2-5,NA,NA,TGTGCCACCAGCAGAGATCTCGGGGGAGTAGAGACCCAGTACTTC,CATSRDLGGVETQYF
TRBV5-1,TRBJ1-3,NA,NA,TGCGCCAGCAGCTTGGCGGCGGAAACTGGAAACACCATATATTTT,CASSLAAETGNTIYF
TRBV10-1,TRBJ2-5,NA,NA,TGCGCCAGCCTCGGGTGGGGTTGCGTATTAGAGGGGACCCAGTACTTC,CASLGWGCVLEGTQYF
TRBV7-9,TRBJ2-7,NA,NA,TGTGCCAGCAGCTTGCTATCCGGGACATACAACTACGAGCAGTACTTC,CASSLLSGTYNYEQYF
TRBV6-5,TRBJ1-2,NA,NA,TGTGCCAGCAGTTACTCGACTCGGGGGGATGGCTACACCTTC,CASSYSTRGDGYTF
TRBV30,TRBJ2-7,once,TRBD1,TGTGCCTGGAGTGTAACGGCAGGGGGCTACGAGCAGTACTTC,CAWSVTAGGYEQYF
TRBV2,TRBJ1-6,NA,NA,TGTGCCAGCAGAGTTACAGGGATGTTTAATTCACCCCTCCACTTT,CASRVTGMFNSPLHF
TRBV10-3,TRBJ2-1,NA,NA,TGTGCCACCGTACGTGGCGGGGTTACCTACAATGAGCAGTTCTTC,CATVRGGVTYNEQFF
TRBV5-4,TRBJ2-1,NA,NA,TGTGCCAGCAGCTTGCCGGGGGGCGTGTACAATGAGCAGTTCTTC,CASSLPGGVYNEQFF
TRBV18,TRBJ1-3,NA,TRBD1,TGTGCCAGCTCACCCGGACAGGAAGGAAACACCATATATTTT,CASSPGQEGNTIYF
TRBV10-3,TRBJ2-1,few,NA,TGTGCCATCAGTGAGTCGACCAATGAGCAGTTCTTC,CAISESTNEQFF
TRBV6-1,TRBJ2-5,NA,TRBD2,TGTGCCAGCAGTGAAGCCGGGACTAGCGGTGAGACCCAGTACTTC,CASSEAGTSGETQYF
TRBV5-4,TRBJ1-1,NA,TRBD1,TGTGCCAGCAGCTTGGACAGGGGGCGGTTGGACACTGAAGCTTTCTTT,CASSLDRGRLDTEAFF
TRBV18,TRBJ2-6,NA,TRBD1,TGTGCCAGCTCACCAACGACAGGGGACGGGGCCAACGTCCTGACTTTC,CASSPTTGDGANVLTF
TRBV11-3,TRBJ2-3,NA,TRBD2,TGTGCCAGCAGCCCGGGGACTAGCGGGAGAGCTGATACGCAGTATTTT,CASSPGTSGRADTQYF
TRBV5-4,TRBJ2-7,NA,TRBD2,TGTGCCAGCAGCGCCGGGACTAGCCTCTACGAGCAGTACTTC,CASSAGTSLYEQYF
TRBV29-1,TRBJ1-2,NA,NA,TGCAGCGTTGAAGAAGCAGGGCCGTATGGCTACACCTTC,CSVEEAGPYGYTF
TRBV7-2,TRBJ2-1,NA,NA,TGTGCCAGCAGCTTAGTCGGCTACTTATACAATGAGCAGTTCTTC,CASSLVGYLYNEQFF
TRBV6-9,TRBJ1-6,NA,NA,TGTGCCAGGGACCCAGACAAGTCCTATAATTCACCCCTCCACTTT,CARDPDKSYNSPLHF
TRBV18,TRBJ2-2,NA,TRBD2,TGTGCCAGCTCACCACGTCGGGGGGGCCAGTATTACACCGGGGAGCTGTTTTTT,CASSPRRGGQYYTGELFF
TRBV27,TRBJ1-1,NA,NA,TGTGCCAGCAGATTCCGATACGACACGAACACTGAAGCTTTCTTT,CASRFRYDTNTEAFF
TRBV2,TRBJ1-4,NA,NA,TGTGCCAGCAGTGAGTTGGGGGCGCGGGGTGAAAAACTGTTTTTT,CASSELGARGEKLFF
TRBV30,TRBJ2-7,NA,NA,TGTGCCTGGAGTCCTAGTACAGGGAAAAGCTACGAGCAGTACTTC,CAWSPSTGKSYEQYF
TRBV28,TRBJ1-2,NA,NA,TGTGCCAGCACCTTGGCTAATAGGGGCTACACCTTC,CASTLANRGYTF
TRBV6-6,TRBJ1-1,NA,TRBD1,TGTGCCAGCCGAGGACAGGGGCGGACTGAAGCTTTCTTT,CASRGQGRTEAFF
TRBV19,TRBJ1-6,once,TRBD1,TGTGCCAGTAGCGTTGACAGGGGGCACGATAATTCACCCCTCCACTTT,CASSVDRGHDNSPLHF
TRBV7-8,TRBJ1-4,NA,NA,TGTGCCAGCAGCTTAGAGACAGGTGGTGAAAAACTGTTTTTT,CASSLETGGEKLFF
TRBV10-3,TRBJ1-1,few,NA,TGTGCCACGGGGGTTAACACTGAAGCTTTCTTT,CATGVNTEAFF
TRBV28,TRBJ2-7,NA,NA,TGTGCCACCAAGATAACCGGTCGGGACAAAAACTCCTACGAGCAGTACTTC,CATKITGRDKNSYEQYF
TRBV5-5,TRBJ2-3,NA,TRBD2,TGTGCCAGCAGCTTGGCCGGGACTAGCGGATCAGATACGCAGTATTTT,CASSLAGTSGSDTQYF
TRBV2,TRBJ2-1,once,NA,TGTGCCAGCAGTGAGGGACTTTACAATGAGCAGTTCTTC,CASSEGLYNEQFF
TRBV2,TRBJ1-4,NA,TRBD1,TGTGCCAGCCTAAGAGACAGGGCTAATGAAAAACTGTTTTTT,CASLRDRANEKLFF
TRBV6-1,TRBJ2-1,NA,TRBD2,TGTGCCAGCAGAGCGCCGGGACTAGAGGTCTGGTTCTTC,CASRAPGLEVWFF
TRBV5-1,TRBJ1-4,NA,NA,TGCGCCAGCAGCTTGGAGAGGGGAGGCGAAAAACTGTTTTTT,CASSLERGGEKLFF
TRBV2,TRBJ1-2,NA,NA,TGTGCCAGCAAACCAAGTCTTAATTGGGGCTACACCTTC,CASKPSLNWGYTF
TRBV5-5,TRBJ1-5,NA,NA,TGTGCCAGCAGCTTGGGCACAGGCGCTGTCCCAGTGCCCCAGCATTTT,CASSLGTGAVPVPQHF
TRBV5-5,TRBJ2-1,NA,NA,TGTGCCAGCAGCTCTAGAATTGGCCCGATGAGCTCCTACAATGAGCAGTTCTTC,CASSSRIGPMSSYNEQFF
TRBV19,TRBJ1-5,few,TRBD1,TGTGCCAGTAGGAGGGACAGGGTTAACGATCAGCCCCAGCATTTT,CASRRDRVNDQPQHF
TRBV15,TRBJ1-4,NA,NA,TGTGCCACCAGCAGTTATAAAGCAGGGGCCGATGAAAAACTGTTTTTT,CATSSYKAGADEKLFF
TRBV10-3,TRBJ1-2,NA,NA,TGTGCCATCAGTGATAAGTCCCTAGGCAGCTCACTTAACTATGGCTACACCTTC,CAISDKSLGSSLNYGYTF
TRBV27,TRBJ2-2,NA,TRBD1,TGTGCCAGCAGTTTTGACAGGGGGCTGTACGCCGGGGAGCTGTTTTTT,CASSFDRGLYAGELFF
TRBV7-8,TRBJ2-1,NA,TRBD2,TGTGCCAGCAGCTTAGCGAACAGCGGGACTTACTACAATGAGCAGTTCTTC,CASSLANSGTYYNEQFF
TRBV29-1,TRBJ1-3,once,TRBD1,TGCAGCGTTAGACAGGGGGCTGGAAACACCATATATTTT,CSVRQGAGNTIYF
TRBV14,TRBJ2-7,NA,TRBD2,TGTGCCAGCAGCCAAATACTAGCGGGAGCATACGAGCAGTACTTC,CASSQILAGAYEQYF
TRBV19,TRBJ1-5,few,NA,TGTGCCAGTAGTATTGGGGCGACAGTCAATCAGCCCCAGCATTTT,CASSIGATVNQPQHF
TRBV28,TRBJ2-7,NA,TRBD2,TGTGCCAGCAGTTTATCCCCTGGGACTAGCGGGGGGTACGAGCAGTACTTC,CASSLSPGTSGGYEQYF
TRBV5-1,TRBJ1-2,NA,TRBD1,TGCGCCAGCAGCCTCGGGACAGACTATGGCTACACCTTC,CASSLGTDYGYTF
TRBV21-1,TRBJ1-5,NA,NA,TGTGCCAGCAGCAGGGGCCACACTCAGGGGAATCAGCCCCAGCATTTT,CASSRGHTQGNQPQHF
TRBV6-6,TRBJ1-1,NA,NA,TGTGCCGGTTCCATGGGGGACACTGAAGCTTTCTTT,CAGSMGDTEAFF
TRBV4-2,TRBJ1-2,NA,NA,TGTGCCAGCAGCCAAGACCCGGGAACTAACTATGGCTACACCTTC,CASSQDPGTNYGYTF
TRBV28,TRBJ1-5,NA,TRBD1,TGTGGAGCTGGTGGAGGGGGCAGCAATCAGCCCCAGCATTTT,CGAGGGGSNQPQHF
TRBV6-1,TRBJ1-5,NA,TRBD1,TGTGCCAGCAGTGAAGTCTCTGGACAGGGCAATCAGCCCCAGCATTTT,CASSEVSGQGNQPQHF